A single sample gave rise to the 23 T cell receptor beta chains below, sequenced in a study of T-cell memory formation after mild COVID-19. TCRdb called the 5' RACE reads again in MiXCR, with one record for every CDR3 protein. This table holds under 250,000 distinct CDR3 sequences, 9.4% found once. Specimen: PBMCs or a T cell subset sorted from them (not recorded which). The receptor set was obtained from a man aged 18 to 29 who had mild COVID-19 (a few samples of this study predate the infection). Cell type and time point are not known.

This clonotype showed up many times. The chain is built from TRBV7-9 and TRBJ2-7; 7 bases match TRBD1. This CDR3 has 16 residues. The V and J ends lost 5 bases and 7 bases, in that order; junction bases with no gene match: 17. Germline CDR1 reads SEHNR; CDR2 reads FQNEAQ (reference sequence). The CDR3 DNA is TGTGCCAGCAGCAAAGACAGGGCCTCTCCACCTGTAGAGCAGTACTTC. Translating it yields CASSKDRASPPVEQYF. Together with reference TRBV7-9 and TRBJ2-7, the CDR3 gives the full variable domain: DTGVSQNPRHKITKRGQNVTFRCDPISEHNRLYWYRQTLGQGPEFLTYFQNEAQLEKSRLLSDRFSAERPKGSFSTLEIQRTEQGDSAMYLCASSKDRASPPVEQYFGPGTRLTVT.

A few counts support this clonotype. The chain links TRBV7-6 to TRBJ2-5; a possible D gene is TRBD1 (6 bases). Looked up from germline, CDR1 is SGHVS and CDR2 is FNYEAQ. This CDR3 is built from 16 residues. Trimming removed 1 base at V and 2 bases at J, with 14 bases between. The CDR3 sequence is CASSLGRQALQETQYF. The CDR3 nucleotides read TGTGCCAGCAGCTTAGGAAGACAGGCCCTTCAAGAGACCCAGTACTTC.

The V gene is TRBV3-1, the J gene TRBJ1-1; D remains ambiguous. CDR3 length: 13 residues. Deletions cut 4 bases from V and 14 bases from J, with 20 bases between. The germline V gene has CDR1 LGHDT and CDR2 YNNKEL (reference sequence). In nucleotides, the CDR3 is TGTGCCAGCAGCCGCCTAGGAGCAGGCAGGCACTTCTTT. This codes for CASSRLGAGRHFF.

This clonotype was observed at least ten times. The CDR3 sequence is CASSYSGGPGAFF. CDR3 DNA sequence: TGTGCCAGCAGTTACTCAGGCGGTCCAGGAGCTTTCTTT. The chain joins TRBV6-5 to TRBJ1-1; D is uncertain. Germline V gene data show CDR1 as MNHEY and CDR2 as SVGAGI. Between the trimmed V and J ends, which lost 0 bases and 10 bases, there was a span of 12 bases. The CDR3 runs 13 residues.

This clonotype was seen a few times. The chain carries TRBV27 and TRBJ2-7; maybe TRBD1 (8 bases). Trimming pared 8 bases from V and 4 bases from J, leaving 18 bases between. Germline values: CDR1 MNHEY, CDR2 SMNVEV (reference sequence). This CDR3 region has 14 residues. The CDR3 here is CASERTGRGYEQYF. DNA of the CDR3: TGTGCCAGCGAGAGGACAGGGAGGGGATACGAGCAGTACTTC.

This clonotype was detected ten times or more. The chain uses TRBV7-9 and TRBJ1-4; D gene ambiguous. V was cut by 2 bases and J by 8 bases, with 12 bases left in between. Germline CDR1 and CDR2: SEHNR and FQNEAQ (reference sequence). The CDR3 length is 14 residues. The CDR3 reads CASSLRHTGEKLFF. The DNA for the CDR3 is TGTGCCAGCAGCTTAAGGCACACGGGGGAAAAACTGTTTTTT.

This clonotype has just a few counts. The CDR3 DNA sequence: TGTGCCAGCTCGACGCCGCCGGGCTCTGGAAACACCATATATTTT. Encoded protein: CASSTPPGSGNTIYF. The V call is TRBV18, the J call TRBJ1-3; D gene uncertain. Germline-derived CDR1 and CDR2 are KGHSH and LQKENI. The V end was cut by 6 bases, the J end by 0 bases, with 12 bases between. The CDR3 is 15 amino acids.

A few counts support this clonotype. This CDR3 reads CASSLVTGNYGYTF. CDR3 nucleotide sequence: TGTGCCAGCAGCTTGGTTACAGGCAATTATGGCTACACCTTC. The chain has TRBV5-6 and TRBJ1-2; possibly TRBD1 for D (5 bases). V was trimmed by 0 bases and J by 5 bases, leaving 11 bases between them. Germline assignment: CDR1 SGHDT and CDR2 YYEEEE. The CDR3 contains 14 residues.

The chain recombines TRBV7-6 with TRBJ2-6; D may be TRBD1 or TRBD2 (5 bases each). CDR1 and CDR2 from the germline V gene are SGHVS and FNYEAQ. CDR3 length equals 15 residues. V dropped 5 bases and J dropped 2 bases, with 10 bases sitting between them. The CDR3 bases are TGTGCCAGCAGCGTGGGGGTACCTGGGGCCAACGTCCTGACTTTC. It codes for CASSVGVPGANVLTF.

This clonotype appeared many times. The chain is built from TRBV30 and TRBJ1-2; 7 nucleotides line up with TRBD1. Germline V gene lookup returns CDR1 GTSNPN and CDR2 SVGIG (reference sequence). Trimming took 2 bases from V and 6 from J; bases not matched to a gene: 9. The CDR3 is 14 amino acids. The CDR3 nucleotides are TGTGCCTGGAGTAGGGTTCGACAGGGCCATGGCTACACCTTC. As protein: CAWSRVRQGHGYTF.

This clonotype was seen a few times. CDR3 in DNA: TGTGCCAGCAGCCAACCCTACCTTTCCGGGGAGCTGTTTTTT. Protein product: CASSQPYLSGELFF. The chain links TRBV7-6 to TRBJ2-2; no clear D gene. V was clipped by 5 bases and J by 6 bases, with 13 bases between them. The CDR3 totals 14 residues. From germline, CDR1 is SGHVS and CDR2 FNYEAQ.

As regards this clonotype: An end of the junction differs from the germline gene, which may be a read error. The CDR3 sequence: CDSSQASRDMSSYELYF. The CDR3 DNA reads as TGTGACAGCAGCCAAGCCTCTCGGGACATGAGCTCCTACGAGCTGTACTTC. The chain recombines TRBV5-5 with TRBJ2-7, with D possibly matching TRBD1 (6 bases). CDR3 length: 17 amino acids. Germline loops: CDR1 SGHKS, CDR2 YYEKEE (reference sequence).

This clonotype was recorded a few times. This chain links TRBV4-1 with TRBJ1-5; 7 nucleotides align to TRBD1. This CDR3 comprises 15 residues. Trimming took 2 bases from V and 3 from J; bases not matched to a gene: 4. The germline CDR1 and CDR2 sequences are MGHRA and YSYEKL. In DNA, the CDR3 is TGCGCCAGCAGCCAACGCGGACAGGTCAATCAGCCCCAGCATTTT. Translating gives CASSQRGQVNQPQHF.

This clonotype was picked up a small number of times. V usage is TRBV7-9 and J usage is TRBJ2-1; no firm D call. The germline V gene encodes CDR1 SEHNR and CDR2 FQNEAQ (reference sequence). V lost 5 bases and J 8 bases, leaving 13 bases between the germline ends. The CDR3 loop spans 13 amino acids. The CDR3 region is CASSPTRADEQFF. The CDR3, as DNA: TGTGCCAGCAGCCCGACCCGGGCAGATGAGCAGTTCTTC.

This clonotype was observed many times. V gene TRBV2 combines with J gene TRBJ2-7; D ambiguous. Trimming shortened V by 1 base and J by 6 bases, and 10 bases separated the two germline ends. The CDR3 sequence is 13 residues long. Germline values: CDR1 SNHLY, CDR2 FYNNEI. CDR3 residues: CASSEVFFPEQYV. Here the CDR3 DNA reads TGTGCCAGCAGTGAAGTGTTCTTTCCCGAGCAGTACGTC.

This chain uses TRBV7-2 with TRBJ1-1; D is ambiguous. V was trimmed by 6 bases and J by 3 bases, leaving 26 bases between them. The germline V gene has CDR1 SGHTA and CDR2 FQGNSA. This CDR3 is 18 amino acids long. The CDR3 DNA follows: TGTGCCAGCAGTCACCCTCTATTCAGGCCGACCGGGTACACTGAAGCTTTCTTT. Translating gives CASSHPLFRPTGYTEAFF.

The table lists this clonotype with a few counts. This chain connects TRBV11-1 to TRBJ2-7; D is perhaps TRBD1 (7 bases). CDR3 length equals 15 residues. Trimming removed 5 bases at V and 4 bases at J, with 18 bases between. CDR1 and CDR2 (germline): SGHAT, FQDESV (reference sequence). The CDR3 bases are TGTGCCAGCAGCCTCTACTCAGGGGGGAAGTACGAGCAGTACTTC. This encodes CASSLYSGGKYEQYF.

V is TRBV6-5 and J is TRBJ2-7, with a tentative D call TRBD2 (6 bases). Looked up from germline, CDR1 is MNHEY and CDR2 is SVGAGI. With 6 bases removed from V and 4 bases from J, the gap between germline ends came to 13 bases. The CDR3 loop spans 13 amino acids. CDR3 sequence (DNA): TGTGCCAGCAGGTCACCGGGAGAGTACGAGCAGTACGTC. It is translated as CASRSPGEYEQYV.

This rearrangement joins TRBV27 to TRBJ1-5; 7 bases agree with TRBD1. V lost 5 bases and J lost 3; bases outside the gene matches: 4. This CDR3 spans 14 amino acids. CDR1 and CDR2 from the germline V gene are MNHEY and SMNVEV (reference sequence). CDR3 bases: TGTGCCAGCAGTAGAGGACAGGTCAATCAGCCCCAGCATTTT. Protein product: CASSRGQVNQPQHF.

The rearrangement uses TRBV6-2 or TRBV6-3 and TRBJ1-5; TRBD1 matches at 7 bases. CDR1 MNHEY and CDR2 SVGEGT come from the germline V gene. The V gene end was trimmed by 8 bases and the J gene end by 4 bases; junction bases not matched to a gene: 8. The CDR3 runs 14 residues. CDR3 nucleotide sequence: TGTGCCAGCGGACCGGGACAGAGAAATCAGCCCCAGCATTTT. Its protein product is CASGPGQRNQPQHF.

This chain connects TRBV7-8 to TRBJ2-7; D may be TRBD1 (6 bases). The CDR3 consists of 14 residues. The ends were cut back, 4 bases at V and 4 bases at J, with 14 bases in the middle. Germline V gene lookup returns CDR1 SGHVS and CDR2 FQNEAQ. The CDR3 DNA follows: TGTGCCAGCAGCTCAACAGGGACACATTACGAGCAGTACGTC. Residues: CASSSTGTHYEQYV.

This clonotype was detected a few times. The chain couples TRBV5-1 to TRBJ1-2; a possible D gene is TRBD1 (6 bases). Germline V gene data show CDR1 as SGHRS and CDR2 as YFSETQ. Between the trimmed V and J ends, which lost 4 bases and 8 bases, there was a span of 12 bases. The CDR3 is 12 residues long. The CDR3 DNA sequence: TGCGCCAGCAGCCGACAGGTGGGCGGCTACACCTTC. It encodes CASSRQVGGYTF. Filled out from reference TRBV5-1 and TRBJ1-2, the complete variable domain reads KAGVTQTPRYLIKTRGQQVTLSCSPISGHRSVSWYQQTPGQGLQFLFEYFSETQRNKGNFPGRFSGRQFSNSRSEMNVSTLELGDSALYLCASSRQVGGYTFGSGTRLTVV.

The chain recombines TRBV24-1 with TRBJ2-2; D might be TRBD2 (6 bases). Trimming stripped 4 bases from V and 4 bases from J, with 15 bases between. The CDR3 is 16 residues long. Germline assignment: CDR1 KGHDR and CDR2 SFDVKD. The chain's CDR3 is CATSDHRRGATGELFF. As DNA, the CDR3 is TGTGCCACCAGTGACCACAGGAGGGGTGCCACCGGGGAGCTGTTTTTT.